A selection of T cell receptor beta chains follows, all from one sample in a study of PD-L1 blockade in urothelial cancer. Clones were sequenced by immunoSEQ multiplex PCR, and TCRdb holds only the in-frame ones, with some missing. Found here are fewer than 55,000 clones, about four fifths of them singletons; the top ten hold under 4%. The sequencing here drew on PBMCs, taken around atezolizumab (anti-PD-L1) treatment. The receptors were sampled from a man in his 70s with urothelial cancer. Both conserved end residues are part of each CDR3. The D gene is left open where the match is weak. Clone size is not always given. Where it is, it says once, few, many or a class for expanded clones.

d_gene: .
j_gene: TRBJ2-5
abundance: .
v_gene: TRBV15
CDR3nt: TGTGCCACCAGCTTAAGAGGACAGCGAGAGACCCAGTACTTC
CDR3aa: CATSLRGQRETQYF

d_gene: .
j_gene: TRBJ1-1
abundance: .
v_gene: TRBV28
CDR3nt: TGTGCCAGCAGCACTCGGACATTTTCTCATGAAGCTTTCTTT
CDR3aa: CASSTRTFSHEAFF

d_gene: TRBD1
j_gene: TRBJ1-2
abundance: .
v_gene: TRBV19
CDR3nt: TGTGCCAGTAGTAGACTCCGGGACAGGGCTGCCTACACCTTC
CDR3aa: CASSRLRDRAAYTF

d_gene: .
j_gene: TRBJ1-1
abundance: .
v_gene: TRBV10-3
CDR3nt: TGTGCCATCAGTTCCCGGGGGGTGAACACTGAAGCTTTCTTT
CDR3aa: CAISSRGVNTEAFF

d_gene: .
j_gene: TRBJ2-7
abundance: .
v_gene: TRBV5-5
CDR3nt: TGTGCCAGCAGCTTTAGGACTGGGCCGCTACCGGAGCAGTACTTC
CDR3aa: CASSFRTGPLPEQYF

d_gene: .
j_gene: TRBJ2-3
abundance: .
v_gene: TRBV28
CDR3nt: TGTGCCAGCAGTTGGGTGAGGGCAGATACGCAGTATTTT
CDR3aa: CASSWVRADTQYF

d_gene: .
j_gene: TRBJ1-3
abundance: .
v_gene: TRBV19
CDR3nt: TGTGCCAGTAGTATAACGAGACAGGAAAACTCTGGAAACACCATATATTTT
CDR3aa: CASSITRQENSGNTIYF

d_gene: .
j_gene: TRBJ1-4
abundance: .
v_gene: TRBV18
CDR3nt: TGTGCCAGCTCGCCCAACCGGGATGAAAAACTGTTTTTT
CDR3aa: CASSPNRDEKLFF

d_gene: TRBD2
j_gene: TRBJ2-1
abundance: .
v_gene: TRBV10-3
CDR3nt: TGTGCCATCAGGGGCCGGGGGGTGGAGCAGTTCTTC
CDR3aa: CAIRGRGVEQFF

d_gene: TRBD1
j_gene: TRBJ2-7
abundance: many
v_gene: TRBV2
CDR3nt: TGTGCCAGCATCCCGGGACAGGGCTACGAGCAGTACTTC
CDR3aa: CASIPGQGYEQYF

d_gene: TRBD1
j_gene: TRBJ2-7
abundance: .
v_gene: TRBV29-1
CDR3nt: TGCAGCGCTGACCCCGGGACAGGGGACGAGCAGTACTTC
CDR3aa: CSADPGTGDEQYF

d_gene: .
j_gene: TRBJ2-5
abundance: .
v_gene: TRBV18
CDR3nt: TGTGCCAGCTCAGGGACAAGACAAGAGACCCAGTACTTC
CDR3aa: CASSGTRQETQYF

d_gene: .
j_gene: TRBJ2-2
abundance: .
v_gene: TRBV7-6
CDR3nt: TGTGCCAGCAGCCCATACACCGGGGAGCTGTTTTTT
CDR3aa: CASSPYTGELFF

d_gene: TRBD2
j_gene: TRBJ2-3
abundance: .
v_gene: TRBV4-3
CDR3nt: TGCGCCAGCAGCCAAGATCATCGACTAGCGGGTGGCACAGATACGCAGTATTTT
CDR3aa: CASSQDHRLAGGTDTQYF

d_gene: .
j_gene: TRBJ2-7
abundance: .
v_gene: TRBV5-1
CDR3nt: TGCGCCAGCAGCAGGGAGGCGGTGGGGATCTACGAGCAGTACTTC
CDR3aa: CASSREAVGIYEQYF

d_gene: TRBD2
j_gene: TRBJ2-1
abundance: .
v_gene: TRBV2
CDR3nt: TGTGCCAGCAGTGAGGGGACTAGCGCCCGGTCGTCGCAGTTCTTC
CDR3aa: CASSEGTSARSSQFF

d_gene: .
j_gene: TRBJ1-1
abundance: .
v_gene: TRBV29-1
CDR3nt: TGCAGCGGCGCCGGGGGGCAGGGGAACACTGAAGCTTTCTTT
CDR3aa: CSGAGGQGNTEAFF

d_gene: .
j_gene: TRBJ2-7
abundance: .
v_gene: TRBV28
CDR3nt: TGTGCCAGCATTTCCCAGGGCTACGAGCAGTACTTC
CDR3aa: CASISQGYEQYF

d_gene: .
j_gene: TRBJ1-5
abundance: once
v_gene: TRBV7-9
CDR3nt: TGTGCCAGCAGCTTAGGCAGGAGCAATCAGCCCCAGCATTTT
CDR3aa: CASSLGRSNQPQHF

d_gene: .
j_gene: TRBJ1-1
abundance: once
v_gene: TRBV5-1
CDR3nt: TGCGCCAGCAGCCCCGGGGTCATGAACACTGAAGCTTTCTTT
CDR3aa: CASSPGVMNTEAFF

d_gene: .
j_gene: TRBJ1-2
abundance: .
v_gene: TRBV27
CDR3nt: TGTGCCAGCAGTTTATCGAGACAGACTGGCTACACCTTC
CDR3aa: CASSLSRQTGYTF

d_gene: .
j_gene: TRBJ1-1
abundance: .
v_gene: TRBV25-1
CDR3nt: TGTGCCAGCAGTGCAGGGTTGAACACTGAAGCTTTCTTT
CDR3aa: CASSAGLNTEAFF

d_gene: TRBD2
j_gene: TRBJ2-1
abundance: .
v_gene: TRBV9
CDR3nt: TGTGCCAGCAGCGTAGCATCGGGGGGCAATGAGCAGTTCTTC
CDR3aa: CASSVASGGNEQFF

d_gene: .
j_gene: TRBJ1-3
abundance: few
v_gene: TRBV2
CDR3nt: TGTGCCAGCAGTGAAGTTCGCTCTGGAAACACCATATATTTT
CDR3aa: CASSEVRSGNTIYF

d_gene: .
j_gene: TRBJ1-1
abundance: .
v_gene: TRBV18
CDR3nt: TGTGCCAGCTCACCATCGCTCAGTTTCAACACTGAAGCTTTCTTT
CDR3aa: CASSPSLSFNTEAFF

d_gene: .
j_gene: TRBJ1-5
abundance: .
v_gene: TRBV29-1
CDR3nt: TGCAGCGTTGAAATCGCGGGGGGCGTTGATCAGCCCCAGCATTTT
CDR3aa: CSVEIAGGVDQPQHF

d_gene: TRBD1
j_gene: TRBJ2-3
abundance: .
v_gene: TRBV19
CDR3nt: TGTGCCAGTAGTCTTAGACAGGGGGCAGATACGCAGTATTTT
CDR3aa: CASSLRQGADTQYF

d_gene: TRBD1
j_gene: TRBJ1-2
abundance: .
v_gene: TRBV30
CDR3nt: TGTGCCTGGAGTACCAACCGGGACAGGCTTAACTATGGCTACACCTTC
CDR3aa: CAWSTNRDRLNYGYTF

d_gene: .
j_gene: TRBJ2-7
abundance: .
v_gene: TRBV7-9
CDR3nt: TGTGCCAGCAGCTTAGATGCGCTAGGCGAGCAGTACTTC
CDR3aa: CASSLDALGEQYF

d_gene: TRBD2
j_gene: TRBJ2-7
abundance: .
v_gene: TRBV28
CDR3nt: TGTGCCAGCAGTGTACTAGCGGGATCCTACGAGCAGTACTTC
CDR3aa: CASSVLAGSYEQYF

d_gene: .
j_gene: TRBJ2-3
abundance: .
v_gene: TRBV5-1
CDR3nt: TGCGCCACCGCCTCGGGGGATAGCACAGATACGCAGTATTTT
CDR3aa: CATASGDSTDTQYF

d_gene: TRBD1
j_gene: TRBJ2-1
abundance: .
v_gene: TRBV18
CDR3nt: TGTGCCAGCTCACGTAGTTTACAACAGGGGGCGAGGAATGAGCAGTTCTTC
CDR3aa: CASSRSLQQGARNEQFF

d_gene: TRBD2
j_gene: TRBJ2-5
abundance: .
v_gene: TRBV29-1
CDR3nt: TGCAGCGTTCCCGGGTTGAGCGGGGGGGGAGGAACCCAGTACTTC
CDR3aa: CSVPGLSGGGGTQYF

d_gene: .
j_gene: TRBJ2-1
abundance: .
v_gene: TRBV6-1
CDR3nt: TGTGCCAGCAGCGTGTACTCCTACAATGAGCAGTTCTTC
CDR3aa: CASSVYSYNEQFF

d_gene: TRBD2
j_gene: TRBJ2-3
abundance: .
v_gene: TRBV7-9
CDR3nt: TGTGCCAGCAGCTTAGGTAGCGGGACACATAACACAGATACGCAGTATTTT
CDR3aa: CASSLGSGTHNTDTQYF

d_gene: .
j_gene: TRBJ1-6
abundance: .
v_gene: TRBV5-1
CDR3nt: TGCGCCAGCAGCTTGGCCGACAAAAATTCACCCCTCCACTTT
CDR3aa: CASSLADKNSPLHF

d_gene: .
j_gene: TRBJ1-2
abundance: .
v_gene: TRBV5-6
CDR3nt: TGTGCCAGCAGCCGGCGGGGTGGGGCCTATGGCTACACCTTC
CDR3aa: CASSRRGGAYGYTF

d_gene: .
j_gene: TRBJ2-6
abundance: .
v_gene: TRBV4-3
CDR3nt: TGCGCCAGCAGCCAATCCCGTGTGTCTGGGGCCAACGTCCTGACTTTC
CDR3aa: CASSQSRVSGANVLTF

d_gene: TRBD2
j_gene: TRBJ2-5
abundance: .
v_gene: TRBV6-5
CDR3nt: TGTGCCAGCAGTTACCCCACTAGCGGGGGACAAGAGACCCAGTACTTC
CDR3aa: CASSYPTSGGQETQYF

d_gene: TRBD1
j_gene: TRBJ1-4
abundance: .
v_gene: TRBV28
CDR3nt: TGTGCCAGCAGTTTGGGACAGGGTAGTGAAAAACTGTTTTTT
CDR3aa: CASSLGQGSEKLFF

d_gene: TRBD1
j_gene: TRBJ2-7
abundance: .
v_gene: TRBV6-1
CDR3nt: TGTGCCAGCAGTGCTGGACAGGGGGCTTGGCAGTACTTC
CDR3aa: CASSAGQGAWQYF

d_gene: TRBD1
j_gene: TRBJ1-5
abundance: .
v_gene: TRBV6-5
CDR3nt: TGTGCCAGCAGTTCCCTGGGGACAGCGTTAAATCAGCCCCAGCATTTT
CDR3aa: CASSSLGTALNQPQHF

d_gene: .
j_gene: TRBJ1-4
abundance: .
v_gene: TRBV5-1
CDR3nt: TGCGCCAGCAGCCCGGGAGGGACTAATGAAAAACTGTTTTTT
CDR3aa: CASSPGGTNEKLFF

d_gene: .
j_gene: TRBJ2-6
abundance: .
v_gene: TRBV7-9
CDR3nt: TGTGCCAGCAGCCCTAGCGGACAGGGGGCCAACGTCCTGACTTTC
CDR3aa: CASSPSGQGANVLTF

d_gene: .
j_gene: TRBJ2-2
abundance: .
v_gene: TRBV18
CDR3nt: TGTGCCAGCTCACCGCCGGGGGAGGTAGACACCGGGGAGCTGTTTTTT
CDR3aa: CASSPPGEVDTGELFF

d_gene: .
j_gene: TRBJ2-7
abundance: .
v_gene: TRBV19
CDR3nt: TGTGCCAGCCATCCGGGGGGCCCGAGCTCCTACGAGCAGTACTTC
CDR3aa: CASHPGGPSSYEQYF

d_gene: .
j_gene: TRBJ1-1
abundance: .
v_gene: TRBV19
CDR3nt: TGTGCCAGTAGTCTAAAAATCTCGAACACTGAAGCTTTCTTT
CDR3aa: CASSLKISNTEAFF

d_gene: .
j_gene: TRBJ2-1
abundance: .
v_gene: TRBV25-1
CDR3nt: TGTGCCAGCATACGGGGGAACAATGAGCAGTTCTTC
CDR3aa: CASIRGNNEQFF

d_gene: TRBD1
j_gene: TRBJ2-4
abundance: .
v_gene: TRBV28
CDR3nt: TGTGCCAGCAGTACGCAGGGGGCCGAGGCCAAAAACATTCAGTACTTC
CDR3aa: CASSTQGAEAKNIQYF